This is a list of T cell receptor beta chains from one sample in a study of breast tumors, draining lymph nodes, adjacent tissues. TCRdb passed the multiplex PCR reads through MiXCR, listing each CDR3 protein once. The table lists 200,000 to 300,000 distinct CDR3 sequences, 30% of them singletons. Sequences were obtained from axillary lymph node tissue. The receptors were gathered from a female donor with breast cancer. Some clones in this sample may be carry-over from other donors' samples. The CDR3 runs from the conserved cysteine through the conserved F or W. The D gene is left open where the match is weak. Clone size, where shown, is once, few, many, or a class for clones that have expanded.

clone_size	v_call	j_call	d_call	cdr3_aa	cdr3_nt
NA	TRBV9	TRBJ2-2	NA	CASSLSTGRRPGELFF	TGTGCCAGCAGCTTAAGTACCGGGAGAAGACCCGGGGAGCTGTTTTTT
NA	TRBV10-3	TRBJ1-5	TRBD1	CAISLSGRGYQPQHF	TGTGCCATCAGTTTATCCGGCAGGGGGTATCAGCCCCAGCATTTT
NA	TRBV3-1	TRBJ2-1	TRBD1	CASSQDRGSSYNEQFF	TGTGCCAGCAGCCAAGACAGGGGGAGCTCCTACAATGAGCAGTTCTTC
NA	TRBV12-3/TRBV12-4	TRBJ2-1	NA	CASTRTGASGAEGYNEQFF	TGTGCCAGCACCAGGACAGGGGCTAGCGGGGCAGAGGGTTACAATGAGCAGTTCTTC
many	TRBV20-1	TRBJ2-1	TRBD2	CSAPGTSGSGSYNEQFF	TGCAGTGCTCCCGGGACTAGCGGGAGTGGCTCCTACAATGAGCAGTTCTTC
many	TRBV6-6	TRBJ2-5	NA	CAAGHTETQYF	TGTGCGGCGGGACATACGGAGACCCAGTACTTC
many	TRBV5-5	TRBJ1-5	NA	CASSLASLSNQPQHF	TGTGCCAGCAGCTTGGCCTCCCTTAGCAATCAGCCCCAGCATTTT
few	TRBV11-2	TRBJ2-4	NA	CASSLSAGTIQYF	TGTGCCAGCAGCTTATCGGCAGGCACCATTCAGTACTTC
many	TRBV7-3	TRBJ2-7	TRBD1	CASSLNIGGPYEQYF	TGTGCCAGCAGCTTAAATATAGGGGGCCCCTACGAGCAGTACTTC
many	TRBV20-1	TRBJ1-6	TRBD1	CSARKPQGAGDSPLHF	TGCAGTGCTAGAAAGCCACAGGGGGCGGGGGATTCACCCCTCCACTTT
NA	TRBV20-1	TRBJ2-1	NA	CSARDGKNEQFF	TGCAGTGCTAGAGATGGTAAGAATGAGCAGTTCTTC
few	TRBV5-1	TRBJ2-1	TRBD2	CASSLAGGRSNEQFF	TGCGCCAGCAGCTTGGCGGGAGGGCGGAGCAATGAGCAGTTCTTC
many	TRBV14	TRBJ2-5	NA	CASSQIGAGRTQYF	TGTGCCAGCAGCCAAATAGGGGCAGGGCGGACCCAGTACTTC
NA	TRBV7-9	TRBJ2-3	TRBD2	CASSPGLAGGGAYNEQYF	TGTGCCAGCAGCCCCGGACTAGCGGGAGGGGGGGCCTACAATGAGCAGTATTTT
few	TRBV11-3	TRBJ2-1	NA	CASSPDRNNEQFF	TGTGCCAGCAGCCCGGACCGAAACAATGAGCAGTTCTTC
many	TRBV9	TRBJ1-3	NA	CASSVGRGPTSGNTIYF	TGTGCCAGCAGCGTAGGGAGGGGACCCACCTCTGGAAACACCATATATTTT
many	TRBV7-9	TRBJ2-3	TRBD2	CASSVLAADTQYF	TGTGCCAGCAGCGTCCTAGCGGCGGATACGCAGTATTTT
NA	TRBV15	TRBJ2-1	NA	CATSTGSLHEQFF	TGTGCCACCAGCACCGGGAGTCTCCATGAGCAGTTCTTC
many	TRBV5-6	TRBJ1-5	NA	CASSLYVRGQPQHF	TGTGCCAGCAGCTTGTACGTCCGGGGGCAGCCCCAGCATTTT
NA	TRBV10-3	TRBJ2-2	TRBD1	CAISGGTGVSAGELFF	TGTGCCATCAGCGGCGGGACAGGGGTTTCGGCCGGGGAGCTGTTTTTT
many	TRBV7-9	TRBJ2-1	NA	CASSSGRAGSYNEQFF	TGTGCCAGCAGCTCCGGTAGAGCGGGCTCCTACAATGAGCAGTTCTTC
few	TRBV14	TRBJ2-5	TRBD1	CASSLTGGKQETPYF	TGTGCCAGCAGCCTTACAGGGGGAAAACAAGAGACCCCGTACTTC
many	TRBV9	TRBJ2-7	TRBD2	CASSVATGREKGEQYF	TGTGCCAGCAGCGTAGCTACCGGGCGGGAGAAAGGCGAGCAGTACTTC
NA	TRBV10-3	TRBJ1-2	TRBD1	CATSTGGYGYTF	TGTGCCACCTCGACAGGGGGCTATGGCTACACCTTC
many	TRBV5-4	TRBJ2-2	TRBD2	CASSLELAGGSYTGELFF	TGTGCCAGCAGCTTGGAACTAGCGGGAGGGTCCTACACCGGGGAGCTGTTTTTT
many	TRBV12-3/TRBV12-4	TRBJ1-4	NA	CASSSPGRGGEKLFF	TGTGCCAGCAGTTCCCCAGGCAGGGGTGGTGAAAAACTGTTTTTT
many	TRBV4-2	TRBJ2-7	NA	CASSQDARSEQYF	TGTGCCAGCAGCCAAGACGCCCGCTCCGAGCAGTACTTC
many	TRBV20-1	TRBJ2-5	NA	CSVALPDPTQETQYF	TGCAGTGTTGCGCTCCCAGATCCAACACAAGAGACCCAGTACTTC
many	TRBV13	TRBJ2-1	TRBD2	CASSLGRTSAYNEQFF	TGTGCCAGCAGCTTAGGCCGGACTAGCGCCTACAATGAGCAGTTCTTC
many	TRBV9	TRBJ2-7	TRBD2	CASSLYEREGPGEQYF	TGTGCCAGCAGCCTTTATGAACGGGAGGGCCCAGGCGAGCAGTACTTC
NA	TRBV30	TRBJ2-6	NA	CAWKTDPMAGANVLTF	TGTGCCTGGAAAACTGATCCGATGGCAGGGGCCAACGTCCTGACTTTC
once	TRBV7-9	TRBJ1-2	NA	CASSRPGRSGYTF	TGTGCCAGCAGCCGGCCGGGGAGAAGTGGCTACACCTTC
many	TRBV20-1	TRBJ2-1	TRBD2	CSARDGLSAGVVFEQFF	TGCAGTGCTAGAGATGGCCTGTCAGCGGGAGTGGTATTTGAGCAGTTCTTC
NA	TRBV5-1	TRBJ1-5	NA	CASSLWAGNNQPQHF	TGTGCCAGCAGCTTGTGGGCAGGTAACAATCAGCCCCAGCATTTT
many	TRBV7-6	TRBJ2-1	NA	CASSSNRVGRGGNEQFF	TGTGCCAGCAGCTCAAACAGGGTGGGACGGGGAGGCAATGAGCAGTTCTTC
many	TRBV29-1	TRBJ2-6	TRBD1	CSVQTGGFTGANVLTF	TGCAGCGTACAGACAGGGGGCTTTACTGGGGCCAACGTCCTGACTTTC
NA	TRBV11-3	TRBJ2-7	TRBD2	CASSDNGRGSYEQYF	TGTGCCAGCAGCGATAACGGGAGGGGGTCCTACGAGCAGTACTTC
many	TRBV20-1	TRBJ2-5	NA	CTSLLDSQETQYF	TGCACAAGCTTGTTAGACAGCCAAGAGACCCAGTACTTC
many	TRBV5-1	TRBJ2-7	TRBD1	CASSLEGGQGAHEQYF	TGCGCCAGCAGCTTGGAAGGCGGACAGGGGGCTCACGAGCAGTACTTC
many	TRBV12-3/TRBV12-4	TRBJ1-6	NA	CASSLSEDSPLHF	TGTGCCAGCAGTTTATCCGAAGATTCACCCCTCCACTTT
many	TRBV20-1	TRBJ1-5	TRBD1	CSGSTGDYDQPQHF	TGCAGTGGGTCGACAGGGGATTACGATCAGCCCCAGCATTTT
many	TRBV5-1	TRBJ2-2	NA	CASSFGGAYTGELFF	TGCGCCAGCAGCTTTGGCGGGGCCTACACCGGGGAGCTGTTTTTT
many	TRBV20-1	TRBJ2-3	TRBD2	CSARGLAGGPTLDTQYF	TGCAGTGCTAGAGGACTAGCGGGAGGGCCGACGTTAGATACGCAGTATTTT
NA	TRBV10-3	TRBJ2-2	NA	CAMGVDGELFF	TGTGCCATGGGAGTAGACGGGGAGCTGTTTTTT
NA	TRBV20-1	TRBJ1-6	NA	CSARPLSYNPPLHF	TGCAGTGCTAGACCGTTGTCCTATAATCCCCCCCTCCACTTT
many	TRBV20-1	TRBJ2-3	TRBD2	CSASPLAGGPDTQYF	TGCAGTGCTAGTCCACTAGCGGGAGGGCCAGATACGCAGTATTTT
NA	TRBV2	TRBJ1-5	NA	CASSLVRGADTQHF	TGTGCCAGCAGTTTAGTCAGGGGCGCAGATACGCAGCATTTT
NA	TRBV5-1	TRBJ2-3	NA	CASSLDGTSTHTQYF	TGCGCCAGCAGCTTGGACGGAACTAGCACACATACGCAGTATTTT